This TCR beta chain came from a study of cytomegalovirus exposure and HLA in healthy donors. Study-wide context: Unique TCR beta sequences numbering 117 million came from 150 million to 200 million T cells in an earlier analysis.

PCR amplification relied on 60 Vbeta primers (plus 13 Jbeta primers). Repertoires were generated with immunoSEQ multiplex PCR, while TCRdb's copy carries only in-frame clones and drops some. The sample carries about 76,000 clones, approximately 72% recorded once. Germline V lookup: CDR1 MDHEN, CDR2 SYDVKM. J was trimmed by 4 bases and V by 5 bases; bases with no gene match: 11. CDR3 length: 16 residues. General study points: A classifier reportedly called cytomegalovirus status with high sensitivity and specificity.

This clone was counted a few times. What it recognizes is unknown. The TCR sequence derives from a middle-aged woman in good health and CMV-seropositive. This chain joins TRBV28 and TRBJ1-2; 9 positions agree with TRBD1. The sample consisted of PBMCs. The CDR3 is CASSTILQGAVYGYTF. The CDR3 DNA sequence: TGTGCCAGCAGTACAATCCTACAGGGGGCTGTCTATGGCTACACCTTC.